A single sample gave rise to the 9 T cell receptor beta chains below, sequenced in a study of identifying expanded T cells in peripheral blood. Profiling relied on immunoSEQ multiplex PCR, and the TCRdb table lists in-frame clones only, not all of them. The data contain about 85,000 clones, approximately 91% of them singletons. Material for sequencing was blood. These receptor sequences come from a person aged 18 to 75 in good health.

The V call is TRBV18, the J call TRBJ1-1; D not resolved. The V end lost 5 bases, the J end lost 4 bases, and 20 bases lay between the germline ends. This CDR3 region has 16 residues. In germline, CDR1 is KGHSH, CDR2 LQKENI. CDR3 sequence (DNA): TGTGCCAGCTCAACCAGGCAGGCACCCATGGGCACTGAAGCTTTCTTT. Its protein is CASSTRQAPMGTEAFF.

This clone was seen a single time. The chain is built from TRBV7-6 and TRBJ2-7, with 10 bases matching TRBD2. The V segment lost 3 bases and the J segment 4 bases; nucleotides outside the gene matches: 6. Germline CDR1 reads SGHVS; CDR2 reads FNYEAQ. The length of the CDR3 is 15 residues. In DNA form, the CDR3 reads TGTGCCAGCAGCTTTTCTACTAGCGGGATTTACGAGCAGTACTTC. This encodes CASSFSTSGIYEQYF.

V gene TRBV13 combines with J gene TRBJ2-1; weak D call: TRBD2 (5 bases). V was trimmed by 4 bases and J by 9 bases, leaving 7 bases between them. This CDR3 spans 11 amino acids. Germline lookup yields CDR1 PRHDT and CDR2 FYEKMQ (reference sequence). The chain's CDR3 is CASSSRGEQFF. The CDR3 nucleotides read TGTGCCAGCAGCTCTCGGGGTGAGCAGTTCTTC.

This chain joins TRBV5-1 and TRBJ2-1, with D uncertain. Germline CDR1 reads SGHRS; CDR2 reads YFSETQ. The V and J ends lost 7 bases and 5 bases respectively, with 7 bases between them. CDR3 size: 11 residues. The CDR3 region is CASGFHNEQFF. The CDR3 DNA sequence: TGCGCCAGCGGGTTCCACAATGAGCAGTTCTTC.

CDR3 in DNA: TGTGCCAGCAGTTACGGGGGAGGGGTCCACGAGCAGTACTTC. Translation gives CASSYGGGVHEQYF. This rearrangement joins TRBV6-6 to TRBJ2-5; 7 nucleotides match TRBD2. The J call may be wrong; the DNA end is better matched by TRBJ2-7. Germline CDR1 reads MNHNY; CDR2 reads SVGAGI (reference sequence). This CDR3 comprises 14 residues.

The V and J genes are TRBV5-8 and TRBJ1-2, with unresolved D. Trimming cost V 4 bases and J 7 bases, with 17 bases left between them. This CDR3 comprises 14 residues. Germline V gene lookup returns CDR1 SGHTS and CDR2 YDEGEE. CDR3 nucleotides: TGTGCCAGCAGCCCTCCCTCAGAGGGCATTGGCTACACCTTC. This gives the protein CASSPPSEGIGYTF.

This chain joins TRBV28 and TRBJ1-5; D is perhaps TRBD1 (5 bases). V lost 8 bases to trimming and J lost 2 bases, with 22 bases between them. The CDR3 loop spans 17 amino acids. Germline lookup yields CDR1 MDHEN and CDR2 SYDVKM. CDR3 residues: CASSLLGTRDGNQPQHF. The DNA of the CDR3 is TGTGCCAGCTCACTATTGGGGACCCGGGACGGCAATCAGCCCCAGCATTTT.

This chain connects TRBV5-6 to TRBJ2-5; possibly TRBD2 for D (7 bases). The V and J ends lost 3 bases and 2 bases respectively, with 23 bases between them. Per the germline V gene, CDR1 is SGHDT and CDR2 is YYEEEE. The CDR3 has 18 residues. The CDR3 nucleotides are TGTGCCAGCAGCTGGGGGCCCCTAGCGGCGGAAACTCAAGAGACCCAGTACTTC. It translates to CASSWGPLAAETQETQYF.

V is TRBV28 and J is TRBJ1-3, with D uncertain. Germline V gene sequence: CDR1 MDHEN, CDR2 SYDVKM. This CDR3 is built from 16 residues. V shed 11 bases and J shed 0 bases, with 20 bases lying between them. CDR3 in DNA: TGTGCCGGCGTCCTACAGAATATGCCCTCTGGAAACACCATATATTTT. Protein: CAGVLQNMPSGNTIYF.